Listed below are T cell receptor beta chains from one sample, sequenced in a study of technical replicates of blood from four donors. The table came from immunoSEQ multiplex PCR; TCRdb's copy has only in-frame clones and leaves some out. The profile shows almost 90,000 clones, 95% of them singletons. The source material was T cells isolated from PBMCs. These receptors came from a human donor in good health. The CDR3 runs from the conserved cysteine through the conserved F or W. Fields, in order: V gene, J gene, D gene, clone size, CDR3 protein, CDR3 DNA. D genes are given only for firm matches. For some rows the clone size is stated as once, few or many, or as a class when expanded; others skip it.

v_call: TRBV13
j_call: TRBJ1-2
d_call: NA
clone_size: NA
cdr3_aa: CASSLFDCTGTLCGYTF
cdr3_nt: TGTGCCAGCAGCTTGTTTGATTGTACAGGGACCCTGTGTGGCTACACCTTC

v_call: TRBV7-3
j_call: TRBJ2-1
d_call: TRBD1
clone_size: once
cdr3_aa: CASSSGQAYNEQFF
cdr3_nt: TGTGCCAGCAGCTCGGGACAGGCTTACAATGAGCAGTTCTTC

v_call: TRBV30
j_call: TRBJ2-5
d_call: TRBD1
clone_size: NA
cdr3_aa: CASNKNPGQGALGTQYF
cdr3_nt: TGTGCCTCTAACAAGAACCCGGGACAGGGGGCCTTGGGGACCCAGTACTTC

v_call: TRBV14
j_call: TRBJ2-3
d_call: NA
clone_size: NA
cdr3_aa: CASSQGTTGLENTQYF
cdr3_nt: TGTGCCAGCAGCCAAGGGACGACAGGCCTTGAAAATACGCAGTATTTT

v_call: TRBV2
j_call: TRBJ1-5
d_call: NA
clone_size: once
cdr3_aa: CASSDWAGLNQPQHF
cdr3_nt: TGTGCCAGCAGTGATTGGGCAGGACTCAATCAGCCCCAGCATTTT

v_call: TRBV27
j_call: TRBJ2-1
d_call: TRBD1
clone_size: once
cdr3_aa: CASSSPGQGVNEQFF
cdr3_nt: TGTGCCAGCAGTTCCCCGGGACAGGGGGTCAATGAGCAGTTCTTC

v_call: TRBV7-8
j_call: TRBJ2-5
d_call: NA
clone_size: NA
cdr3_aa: CASSLGQYYDYFQETQYF
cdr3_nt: TGTGCCAGCAGCTTGGGTCAGTACTACGACTACTTCCAAGAGACCCAGTACTTC

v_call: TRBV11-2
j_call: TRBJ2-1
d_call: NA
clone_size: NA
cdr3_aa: CASSSRTVSSYNEQFF
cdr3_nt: TGTGCCAGCAGCTCCCGGACAGTGAGCTCCTACAATGAGCAGTTCTTC

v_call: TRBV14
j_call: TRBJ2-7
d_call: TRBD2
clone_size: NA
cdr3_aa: CASSQLGLAGYVVSYEQYF
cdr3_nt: TGTGCCAGCAGCCAATTGGGGCTAGCGGGATACGTAGTTTCCTACGAGCAGTACTTC

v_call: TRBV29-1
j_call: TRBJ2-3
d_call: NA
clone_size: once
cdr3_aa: CSVRLVPTDTQYF
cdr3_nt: TGCAGCGTGCGACTAGTCCCCACAGATACGCAGTATTTT

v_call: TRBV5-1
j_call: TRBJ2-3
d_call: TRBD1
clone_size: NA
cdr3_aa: CASRGHRGTGTDTQYF
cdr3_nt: TGCGCCAGCAGAGGACACAGGGGAACGGGCACAGATACGCAGTATTTT

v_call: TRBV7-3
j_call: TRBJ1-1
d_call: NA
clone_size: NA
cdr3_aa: CASSLVGAGNTEAFF
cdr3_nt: TGTGCCAGCAGCTTAGTGGGGGCCGGGAACACTGAAGCTTTCTTT

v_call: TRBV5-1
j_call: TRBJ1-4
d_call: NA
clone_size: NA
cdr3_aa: CASARATNEKLFF
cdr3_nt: TGCGCCAGCGCCAGGGCAACTAATGAAAAACTGTTTTTT

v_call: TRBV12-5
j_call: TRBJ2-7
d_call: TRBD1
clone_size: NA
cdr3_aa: CASGSNRGPQRYEQYF
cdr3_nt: TGTGCTAGTGGTTCCAACAGGGGACCTCAGAGGTACGAGCAGTACTTC

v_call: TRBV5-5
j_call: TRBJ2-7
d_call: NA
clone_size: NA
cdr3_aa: CASSFQMTYEQYF
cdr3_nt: TGTGCCAGCAGCTTTCAGATGACCTACGAGCAGTACTTC

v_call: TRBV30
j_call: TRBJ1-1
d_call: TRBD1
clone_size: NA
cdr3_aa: CAWDPQGAQAFF
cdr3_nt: TGTGCCTGGGACCCCCAGGGGGCCCAAGCTTTCTTT

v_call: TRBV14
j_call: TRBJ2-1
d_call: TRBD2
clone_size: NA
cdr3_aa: CASSQLAGGPEQFF
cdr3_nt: TGTGCCAGCAGCCAACTAGCGGGAGGGCCTGAGCAGTTCTTC

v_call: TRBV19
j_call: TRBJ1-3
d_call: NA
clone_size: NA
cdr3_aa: CASIPRGLSSGNTIYF
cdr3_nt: TGTGCCAGTATCCCTCGGGGATTGAGCTCTGGAAACACCATATATTTT

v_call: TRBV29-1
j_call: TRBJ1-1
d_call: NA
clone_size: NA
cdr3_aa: CSVKRTMNTEAFF
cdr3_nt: TGCAGCGTGAAGAGAACTATGAACACTGAAGCTTTCTTT

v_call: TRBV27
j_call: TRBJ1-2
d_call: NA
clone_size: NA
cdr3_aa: CASSPPGGGNGYTF
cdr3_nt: TGTGCCAGCAGTCCTCCCGGGGGGGGGAATGGCTACACCTTC

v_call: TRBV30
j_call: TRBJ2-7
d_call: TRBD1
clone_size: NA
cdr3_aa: CAWGDSLYEQYF
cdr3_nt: TGTGCCTGGGGGGACAGCCTTTACGAGCAGTACTTC

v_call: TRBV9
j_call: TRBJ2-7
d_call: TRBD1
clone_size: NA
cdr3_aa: CASSVTSGQAYEQYF
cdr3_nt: TGTGCCAGCAGCGTAACCTCGGGACAGGCATACGAGCAGTACTTC

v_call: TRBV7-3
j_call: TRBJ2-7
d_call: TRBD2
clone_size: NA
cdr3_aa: CASSSGTRPYEQYF
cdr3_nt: TGTGCCAGCAGCTCAGGGACTAGACCCTACGAGCAGTACTTC

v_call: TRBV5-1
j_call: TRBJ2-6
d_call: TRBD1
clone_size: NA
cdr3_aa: CASSMDRPSYSGANVLTF
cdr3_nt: TGCGCCAGCAGCATGGACAGGCCCTCTTACTCTGGGGCCAACGTCCTGACTTTC

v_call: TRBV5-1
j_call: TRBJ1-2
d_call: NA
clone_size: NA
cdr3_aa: CASSFGSTGNSYTF
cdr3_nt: TGCGCCAGCAGCTTTGGGTCCACAGGGAATTCCTACACCTTC

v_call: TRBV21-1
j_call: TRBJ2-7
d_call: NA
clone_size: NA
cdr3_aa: CASTEAGLAVSYEQYF
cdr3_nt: TGTGCCAGCACCGAAGCAGGACTAGCGGTTTCCTACGAGCAGTACTTC

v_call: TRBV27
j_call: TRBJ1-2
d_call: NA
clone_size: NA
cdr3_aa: CASSLFPRGVYTF
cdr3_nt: TGTGCCAGCAGTTTATTCCCCAGGGGAGTCTACACCTTC

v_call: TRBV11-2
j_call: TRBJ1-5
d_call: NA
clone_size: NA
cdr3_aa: CASSFRFSNQPQHF
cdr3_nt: TGTGCCAGCAGCTTCCGTTTTAGCAATCAGCCCCAGCATTTT

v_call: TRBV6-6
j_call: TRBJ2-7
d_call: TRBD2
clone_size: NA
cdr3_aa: CASSSGLAGSSYEQYF
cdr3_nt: TGTGCCAGCAGTTCCGGACTAGCGGGAAGTTCCTACGAGCAGTACTTC

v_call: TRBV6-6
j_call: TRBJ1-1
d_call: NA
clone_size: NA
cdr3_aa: CASTYPAGAFF
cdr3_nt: TGTGCCAGCACCTACCCCGCAGGAGCTTTCTTT

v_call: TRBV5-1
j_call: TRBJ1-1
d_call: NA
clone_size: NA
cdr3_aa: CASSLSKGMGGTEAFF
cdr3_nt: TGCGCCAGCAGCTTGAGTAAGGGTATGGGGGGCACTGAAGCTTTCTTT

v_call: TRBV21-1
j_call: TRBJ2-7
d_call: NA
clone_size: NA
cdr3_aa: CASSGLQGWEQYF
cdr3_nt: TGTGCCAGCAGCGGGCTGCAGGGGTGGGAGCAGTACTTC

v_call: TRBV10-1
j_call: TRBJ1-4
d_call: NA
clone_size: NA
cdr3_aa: CASGNRVDEKLFF
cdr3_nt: TGCGCCAGCGGTAACAGGGTGGATGAAAAACTGTTTTTT

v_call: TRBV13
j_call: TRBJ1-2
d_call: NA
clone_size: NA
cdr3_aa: CASSLGGTWSGYTF
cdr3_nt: TGTGCCAGCAGCTTAGGGGGGACTTGGTCTGGCTACACCTTC

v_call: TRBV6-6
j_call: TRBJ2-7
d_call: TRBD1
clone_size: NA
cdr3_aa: CASSYSVGQAYEQYF
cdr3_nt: TGTGCCAGCAGTTACTCCGTGGGACAGGCCTACGAGCAGTACTTC

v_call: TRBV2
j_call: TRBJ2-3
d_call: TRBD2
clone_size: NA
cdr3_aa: CAITGLAGADTQYF
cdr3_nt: TGTGCCATTACGGGATTAGCGGGAGCAGATACGCAGTATTTT

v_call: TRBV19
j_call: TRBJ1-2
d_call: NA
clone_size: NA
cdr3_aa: CASSGNELGYTF
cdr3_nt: TGTGCCAGTAGTGGTAACGAGTTGGGCTACACCTTC

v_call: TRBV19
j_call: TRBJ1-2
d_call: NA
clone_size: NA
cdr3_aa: CASSGGGYTF
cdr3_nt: TGTGCCAGTTCGGGGGGTGGCTACACCTTC

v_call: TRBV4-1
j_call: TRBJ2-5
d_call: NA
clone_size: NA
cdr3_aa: CASSQETIEQETQYF
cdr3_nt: TGCGCCAGCAGCCAAGAAACAATTGAACAAGAGACCCAGTACTTC

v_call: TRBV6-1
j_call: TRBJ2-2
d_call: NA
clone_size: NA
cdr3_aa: CASSVTGGGNTGELFF
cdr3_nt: TGTGCCAGCAGTGTAACCGGCGGAGGAAACACCGGGGAGCTGTTTTTT

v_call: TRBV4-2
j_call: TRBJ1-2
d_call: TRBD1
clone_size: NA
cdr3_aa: CASSQTGTGDYGYTF
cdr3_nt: TGTGCCAGCAGCCAAACCGGGACAGGGGACTATGGCTACACCTTC

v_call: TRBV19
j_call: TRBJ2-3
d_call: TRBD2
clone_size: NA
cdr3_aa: CASETSGSTDTQYF
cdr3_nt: TGTGCCAGTGAAACTAGCGGGAGCACAGATACGCAGTATTTT

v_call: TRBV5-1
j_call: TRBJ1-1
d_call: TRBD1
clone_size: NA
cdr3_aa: CASSLRDSYTEAFF
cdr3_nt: TGCGCCAGCAGCTTACGGGACAGTTACACTGAAGCTTTCTTT

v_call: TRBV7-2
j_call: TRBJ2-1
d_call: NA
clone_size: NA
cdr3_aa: CASSSQTTSVEQFF
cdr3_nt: TGTGCCAGCAGCTCTCAGACTACCTCCGTAGAGCAGTTCTTC

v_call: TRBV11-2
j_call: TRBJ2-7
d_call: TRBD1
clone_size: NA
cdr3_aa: CASSFRDRGQYEQYF
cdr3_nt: TGTGCCAGCAGCTTCCGGGACAGGGGTCAATACGAGCAGTACTTC

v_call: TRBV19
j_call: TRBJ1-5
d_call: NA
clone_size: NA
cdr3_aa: CATTSLTVSNQPQHF
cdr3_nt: TGTGCCACCACGAGTTTGACAGTAAGCAATCAGCCCCAGCATTTT

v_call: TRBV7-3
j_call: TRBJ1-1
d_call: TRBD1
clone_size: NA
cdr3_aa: CASSLQGDTEAFF
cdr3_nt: TGTGCCAGCAGCTTACAGGGGGACACTGAAGCTTTCTTT

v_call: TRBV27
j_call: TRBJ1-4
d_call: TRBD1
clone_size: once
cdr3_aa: CASSLFWDREENEKLFF
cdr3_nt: TGTGCCAGCAGTTTATTCTGGGACAGGGAGGAGAATGAAAAACTGTTTTTT

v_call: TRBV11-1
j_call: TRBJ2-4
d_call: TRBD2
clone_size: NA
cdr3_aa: CASSPDGLAGSGDIQYF
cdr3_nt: TGTGCCAGCAGCCCCGATGGACTAGCGGGGTCGGGGGACATTCAGTACTTC

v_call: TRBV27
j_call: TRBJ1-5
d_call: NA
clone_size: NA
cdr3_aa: CASSPGLYQPQHF
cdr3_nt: TGTGCCAGCAGCCCAGGGTTATATCAGCCCCAGCATTTT